The rows below give T cell receptor beta chains drawn from one sample of a study of CD8+ T cells in alopecia areata. Profiling relied on immunoSEQ multiplex PCR, and the TCRdb table lists in-frame clones only, not all of them. This table has around 210,000 clones, under 70% appearing once. The source material was CD4+ T cells sorted from blood, sampled at week 4, from a patient treated with tofacitinib. The receptors were sampled from a human donor with alopecia areata. Both conserved end residues are part of each CDR3. The D gene is left open where the match is weak. The size entry is marked missing in some rows and otherwise reads once, few, many or a size class.

cdr3_nt	cdr3_aa	d_call	cdr3_length	clone_size	j_call	v_call
TGCAGCGTACAACGACTAGCGGGGGCCGAAGAGACCCAGTACTTC	CSVQRLAGAEETQYF	TRBD2	15	NA	TRBJ2-5	TRBV29-1
TGTGCCAGCAGCTTGGACAGGGGTTCTTCCTACGAGCAGTACTTC	CASSLDRGSSYEQYF	TRBD1	15	NA	TRBJ2-7	TRBV5-4
TGTGCCAGTGGGGGGTCGGGAAACATTCAGTACTTC	CASGGSGNIQYF	NA	12	few	TRBJ2-4	TRBV25-1
TGTGCCATCAAATCGGCCGACGGCGGAAACATTCAGTACTTC	CAIKSADGGNIQYF	NA	14	NA	TRBJ2-4	TRBV10-3
TGTGCCTGGAGTGTGGGGACAGGAATCGAAAAACTGTTTTTT	CAWSVGTGIEKLFF	TRBD1	14	NA	TRBJ1-4	TRBV30
TGCGCCAGCAGCTTGGAAGGGGACAGCCGCACCTATGGCTACACCTTC	CASSLEGDSRTYGYTF	TRBD1	16	NA	TRBJ1-2	TRBV5-1
TGTGCCAGTAGCATCCAGGGACAGGGTGACTATGGCTACACCTTC	CASSIQGQGDYGYTF	TRBD1	15	NA	TRBJ1-2	TRBV19
TGTGCCAGCAGCTTGGACACAAGCTCTGGAAACACCATATATTTT	CASSLDTSSGNTIYF	NA	15	NA	TRBJ1-3	TRBV5-4
TGTGCCAGCAGCCAGGACTCTAGCTCGCGGGAGCTGTTTTTT	CASSQDSSSRELFF	NA	14	NA	TRBJ2-2	TRBV4-2
TGCAGCGTTGAAGGGATAGCGGGCAATGAGCAGTTCTTC	CSVEGIAGNEQFF	TRBD2	13	NA	TRBJ2-1	TRBV29-1
TGTGCCAGCAGTTTAGCGGGGGGTGACACAGATACGCAGTATTTT	CASSLAGGDTDTQYF	TRBD2	15	once	TRBJ2-3	TRBV28
TGCAGCGTTGAGGGACAGGGGCTTTACGAGCAGTACTTC	CSVEGQGLYEQYF	TRBD1	13	once	TRBJ2-7	TRBV29-1
TGCGCCAGCAGCCGGGAGGGACAGGGTAGGAATGAAAAACTGTTTTTT	CASSREGQGRNEKLFF	TRBD1	16	NA	TRBJ1-4	TRBV4-3
TGTGCCAGCAGAGGGACAGGGAACACCGGGGAGCTGTTTTTT	CASRGTGNTGELFF	TRBD1	14	NA	TRBJ2-2	TRBV2
TGTGCCAGCAGTTCCGCGGCCGGGGAGCTGTTTTTT	CASSSAAGELFF	NA	12	NA	TRBJ2-2	TRBV28
TGTGCCAGCAGCTTGGGCGGGGCGAGCTCCTACGAGCAGTACTTC	CASSLGGASSYEQYF	NA	15	few	TRBJ2-7	TRBV7-2
TGTGCCAGCAGCCATGGCCGGGAGGAGTACTTC	CASSHGREEYF	TRBD2	11	NA	TRBJ2-7	TRBV6-5
TGTGCCAGCAGCCCGAGGGTCGACTACGAGCAGTACTTC	CASSPRVDYEQYF	NA	13	once	TRBJ2-7	TRBV7-9
TGCGCCAGCAGCTTGGAAGAGGGACAGGATAACATTCAGTACTTC	CASSLEEGQDNIQYF	TRBD1	15	few	TRBJ2-4	TRBV5-1
TGTGCCAGCAGCGTAGTCGGGCTGGGTTCACCCCTCCACTTT	CASSVVGLGSPLHF	NA	14	few	TRBJ1-6	TRBV9
TGTGCCAGCAGCTTTCAGGGGGACACTGAAGCTTTCTTT	CASSFQGDTEAFF	TRBD1	13	NA	TRBJ1-1	TRBV11-2
TGTGCCTGGGGACACCAACAAGAGACCCAGTACTTC	CAWGHQQETQYF	NA	12	NA	TRBJ2-5	TRBV30
TGTGCCAGCAGTTTATCGGTCGGGGGGATACAGGGGAAGAAGAATTCACCCCTCCACTTT	CASSLSVGGIQGKKNSPLHF	TRBD1	20	NA	TRBJ1-6	TRBV27